This T cell receptor (beta chain) was recorded in a study of blood T cell repertoires in COVID-19. In the original workflow: Nucleated cell number was recorded as an estimate derived from reference gene primer amplification. Sequencing used immunoSEQ multiplex PCR; TCRdb keeps in-frame clones, though not all of them. The V and J calls and clone size are taken from that table; D and trimming were inferred from the DNA. The repertoire holds fewer than 25,000 clones, with 80% to 95% as singletons. CDR1 is KGHSH, CDR2 LQKENI, per germline. Trimming shortened V by 1 base and J by 4 bases, and 8 bases separated the two germline ends. This CDR3 is 14 amino acids long.

Input material: peripheral blood. The TCR originated in a man in his 70s with acute or convalescent COVID-19. The chain combines TRBV18 with TRBJ2-1, with a weak D call TRBD1 (5 bases). The CDR3 reads CASSPLAGYNEQFF. CDR3 DNA: TGTGCCAGCTCACCACTCGCAGGGTACAATGAGCAGTTCTTC.